The 3 T cell receptor beta chains below come from one sample, sequenced in a study of T cell responses to AZD1222 COVID-19 vaccine (dated by TCRdb to the early 2020s). The time point label on this specimen signifies: about 28 days (+/-7) after the second vaccine dose. Library creation used the immunoSEQ multiplex PCR assay. The table comes from immuneACCESS by way of TCRdb, which keeps in-frame sequences with V and J called. Part of the clones is missing from these tables; in studies checked, under half for an unresolved V gene and the rest for unknown reasons. The sample yields approximately 100,000 clones; 85% were counted once. Jointly, the top ten make up about 4.5% of the sample. The sequencing here drew on peripheral blood, taken 28 days after the second AZD1222 dose. All receptors come from an adult who received the AZD1222 COVID-19 vaccine.

The genes are TRBV19 and TRBJ2-1; 11 bases fit TRBD2. The V and J ends lost 4 bases and 12 bases, in that order; junction bases with no gene match: 11. Germline V lookup: CDR1 LNHDA, CDR2 SQIVND (reference sequence). The CDR3 loop spans 15 amino acids. For the CDR3, the DNA is TGTGCCAGTAGTACGGGACTAGCGGCAGTGAAGGGGCAGTTCTTC. The encoded protein is CASSTGLAAVKGQFF.

This clone was observed a single time. This sequence joins TRBV19 and TRBJ2-3, with D tentatively TRBD2 (5 bases). The CDR3 totals 12 residues. Germline CDR1 is LNHDA and CDR2 is SQIVND (reference sequence). V was pared by 3 bases and J by 5 bases, with 6 bases between. CDR3 nucleotides: TGTGCCAGTAGTATTGGGAGAGATACGCAGTATTTT. It is translated as CASSIGRDTQYF.

The V call is TRBV15, the J call TRBJ2-3; possible D gene TRBD2, 5 bases. The CDR3 has 18 residues. Germline V gene sequence: CDR1 LNHNV, CDR2 YYDKDF (reference sequence). V was pared by 0 bases and J by 1 base, with 17 bases between. The CDR3 DNA reads as TGTGCCACCAGCAGAGATAGGTCTAGCTGGTTCGGCACAGATACGCAGTATTTT. This sequence encodes CATSRDRSSWFGTDTQYF.